This T cell receptor (beta chain) was recovered during a study of T cell clones after liver transplantation. Study-wide background: TCRbeta sequencing after a pre-transplant mixed lymphocyte reaction identified graft-donor-reactive clones, later tracked in post-transplant blood.

Study-wide points: Low donor cell numbers restricted donor-reactive repertoire measurement in two subjects. Compared with third party-reactive sequences, donor-reactive ones declined more, independent of withdrawal success.

This clone was seen once. What it binds is not known. TCRdb's table, derived via immunoSEQ multiplex PCR, lists solely in-frame clones and lacks some. The sample shows about 75,000 clones, more than 90% of them seen only once. The length of the CDR3 is 13 residues. V gave up 3 bases and J gave up 6 bases, with 11 bases separating them. Germline V gene data show CDR1 as SGHAT and CDR2 as FQNNGV. J is TRBJ1-1 and V is TRBV11-2; D remains unclear. This receptor was obtained from a human donor who received a liver transplant. Sequencing was performed on CD4+ T cells from blood, taken before liver transplant. CDR3 sequence reads: CASSLGQYAEAFF. The CDR3 coding sequence is TGTGCCAGCAGCTTGGGTCAATATGCTGAAGCTTTCTTT.